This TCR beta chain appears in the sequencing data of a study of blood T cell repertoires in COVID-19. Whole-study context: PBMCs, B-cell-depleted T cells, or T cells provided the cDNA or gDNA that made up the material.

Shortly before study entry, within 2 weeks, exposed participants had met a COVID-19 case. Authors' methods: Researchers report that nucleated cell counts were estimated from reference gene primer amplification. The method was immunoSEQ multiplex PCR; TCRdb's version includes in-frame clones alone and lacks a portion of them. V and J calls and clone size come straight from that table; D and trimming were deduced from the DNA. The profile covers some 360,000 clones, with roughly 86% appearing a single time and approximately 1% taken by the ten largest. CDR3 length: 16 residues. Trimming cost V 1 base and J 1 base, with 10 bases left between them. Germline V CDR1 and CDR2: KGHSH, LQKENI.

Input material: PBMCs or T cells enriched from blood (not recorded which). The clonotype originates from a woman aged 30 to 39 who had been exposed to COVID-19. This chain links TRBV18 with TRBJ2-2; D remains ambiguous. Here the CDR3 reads CASSPLVGMNTGELFF. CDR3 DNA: TGTGCCAGCTCACCACTAGTCGGTATGAACACCGGGGAGCTGTTTTTT.